One sample yielded the 19 T cell receptor beta chains listed below, sequenced in a study of T-cell memory formation after mild COVID-19. Using its own MiXCR run on the 5' RACE reads, TCRdb lists one record per CDR3 protein. The sample lists approximately 180,000 distinct CDR3 sequences; roughly 16% were seen once. The sample consisted of PBMCs or a T cell subset sorted from them (not recorded which). The receptors stem from an adult woman who had mild COVID-19 (a few samples of this study predate the infection). Cell type and time point are not known.

This clonotype occurred many times. The chain has TRBV4-3 and TRBJ2-3; D is perhaps TRBD2 (5 bases). The CDR3 contains 16 residues. CDR1 LGHNA and CDR2 YSLEER come from the germline V gene. The germline V and J ends were trimmed by 0 bases and 2 bases, with 12 bases remaining between them. Here the CDR3 DNA reads TGCGCCAGCAGCCAAGATCCTCGCGGGCACACAGATACGCAGTATTTT. Its protein product is CASSQDPRGHTDTQYF.

This clonotype was found many times. The chain recombines TRBV12-3 or TRBV12-4 with TRBJ2-1; D is uncertain. This CDR3 spans 15 amino acids. Trimming left V 6 bases short and J 4 bases short, with 16 bases between. CDR3 loop: CASRSTHTTYNEQFF. In nucleotides, the CDR3 is TGTGCCAGCAGGTCGACACATACAACATACAATGAGCAGTTCTTC.

The CDR3 coding sequence is TGTGCCAGCAGCTTAGCTCTAGCGTATTACAATGAGCAGTTCTTC. This gives the protein CASSLALAYYNEQFF. The J gene is TRBJ2-1, the V gene TRBV11-3; TRBD2 might be the D (6 bases). Deletions cut 1 base from V and 4 bases from J, with 11 bases between. This CDR3 has 15 residues. Germline loops: CDR1 SGHNT, CDR2 YENEEA. Together with reference TRBV11-3 and TRBJ2-1, the CDR3 gives the full variable domain: EAGVVQSPRYKIIEKKQPVAFWCNPISGHNTLYWYLQNLGQGPELLIRYENEEAVDDSQLPKDRFSAERLKGVDSTLKIQPAELGDSAVYLCASSLALAYYNEQFFGPGTRLTVL.

The rearrangement joins TRBV20-1 to TRBJ2-1, with 9 bases lining up with TRBD2. Germline-derived CDR1 and CDR2 are DFQATT and SNEGSKA (reference sequence). V gave up 1 base and J gave up 5 bases; unmatched junction bases: 6. The CDR3 spans 15 residues. This chain's CDR3 is CSARGGGLANNEQFF. CDR3 coding DNA: TGCAGTGCTAGAGGTGGGGGACTAGCCAACAATGAGCAGTTCTTC.

This clonotype was counted ten times or more. The chain has TRBV5-1 and TRBJ2-3; D is perhaps TRBD1 or TRBD2 (5 bases each). The germline CDR1 and CDR2 sequences are SGHRS and YFSETQ. Between the trimmed V and J ends, which lost 4 bases and 2 bases, there was a span of 14 bases. There are 15 residues in the CDR3. Here the CDR3 reads CASSLDGADTDTQYF. As DNA, the CDR3 is TGCGCCAGCAGCCTGGACGGGGCGGACACAGATACGCAGTATTTT.

In its sample, this clonotype was seen once. This sequence joins TRBV5-1 and TRBJ1-1, with a weak D call TRBD1 (5 bases). V was clipped by 4 bases and J by 1 base, with 14 bases between them. Germline-derived CDR1 and CDR2 are SGHRS and YFSETQ. This CDR3 spans 15 amino acids. CDR3 nucleotides: TGCGCCAGCAGCCCGAACAGGTACGGGAACACTGAAGCTTTCTTT. As protein: CASSPNRYGNTEAFF.

The chain combines TRBV12-3 or TRBV12-4 with TRBJ2-3; possible D gene TRBD1, 6 bases. This CDR3 has 15 amino acids. V lost 3 bases and J lost 2, with 12 bases in between. The CDR3 spells CASSLTGLDTDTQYF. The DNA for the CDR3 is TGTGCCAGCAGTTTGACAGGCCTAGACACAGATACGCAGTATTTT.

V gene TRBV20-1 combines with J gene TRBJ2-3; 8 bases match TRBD2. Germline values: CDR1 DFQATT, CDR2 SNEGSKA (reference sequence). The CDR3 contains 14 residues. Trimming at V came to 3 bases and at J to 1 base, leaving 3 bases not matched to a gene. CDR3: CSARAGGRTDTQYF. CDR3 in DNA: TGCAGTGCTAGGGCGGGGGGACGCACAGATACGCAGTATTTT.

V gene TRBV6-2 or TRBV6-3 combines with J gene TRBJ2-1, with 10 bases identical to TRBD2. After removal of 2 bases from V and 6 bases from J, the junction contained 25 bases not matched to a gene. The germline V gene encodes CDR1 MNHEY and CDR2 SVGEGT. The length of the CDR3 is 22 residues. CDR3 sequence: CASSYGGKYGDRLAGSPNEQFF. Here the CDR3 DNA reads TGTGCCAGCAGTTACGGTGGAAAGTACGGGGACCGACTAGCGGGCTCTCCCAATGAGCAGTTCTTC.

This chain connects TRBV3-1 to TRBJ1-6; 9 bases line up with TRBD1. The trim removed 0 bases at V and 7 bases at J, leaving 4 bases unmatched. The germline V gene has CDR1 LGHDT and CDR2 YNNKEL (reference sequence). The CDR3 is 16 residues long. The CDR3 is CASSQDQGQGNSPLHF. CDR3 DNA sequence: TGTGCCAGCAGCCAAGATCAGGGACAGGGAAATTCACCCCTCCACTTT.

This chain joins TRBV20-1 and TRBJ2-3; a weak D match, TRBD2 (6 bases). Per germline, CDR1 DFQATT and CDR2 SNEGSKA (reference sequence). The CDR3 consists of 15 residues. Trimming took off 5 bases at V and 1 base at J, with 16 bases between the two ends. This CDR3 is CSAPNPSSGTDTQYF. Here the CDR3 DNA reads TGCAGTGCTCCAAATCCCTCTAGCGGCACAGATACGCAGTATTTT.

The rearrangement links TRBV2 to TRBJ2-2, with D maybe TRBD1 (6 bases). V gave up 7 bases and J gave up 6 bases, with 18 bases separating them. The CDR3 length is 15 residues. CDR1 is SNHLY and CDR2 is FYNNEI in the germline V gene. The CDR3 DNA reads TGTGCCAGCACCCCCCGGGCAGGGGACGCCGGGGAGCTGTTTTTT. Translated: CASTPRAGDAGELFF.

This clonotype was seen a handful of times. V and J are TRBV7-9 and TRBJ2-3; 7 bases are shared with TRBD1. This CDR3 comprises 15 residues. CDR1 is SEHNR, CDR2 FQNEAQ, per germline (reference sequence). The V gene end was trimmed by 6 bases and the J gene end by 1 base; junction bases not matched to a gene: 7. As DNA, the CDR3 is TGTGCCAGCAGAAGACAGGGTGGAGGCACAGATACGCAGTATTTT. This codes for CASRRQGGGTDTQYF.

The V and J genes are TRBV6-5 and TRBJ2-3; 10 positions match TRBD2. The CDR3 length is 14 residues. V lost 6 bases and J lost 3; bases outside the gene matches: 3. Germline lookup yields CDR1 MNHEY and CDR2 SVGAGI. CDR3 sequence (DNA): TGTGCCAGCAGAAAGCGGGGGGGTACAGATACGCAGTATTTT. It translates to CASRKRGGTDTQYF.

V gene TRBV20-1 combines with J gene TRBJ2-2; 7 nucleotides agree with TRBD2. CDR1 is DFQATT and CDR2 is SNEGSKA in the germline V gene (reference sequence). This CDR3 has 18 amino acids. V lost 3 bases, J lost 3 bases, and 16 bases stayed unmatched. The CDR3 DNA reads TGCAGTGCTAGGCCCCTCACTATCGGGGGGTCGCACACCGGGGAGCTGTTTTTT. Its translation is CSARPLTIGGSHTGELFF.

This clonotype was counted a few times. The chain couples TRBV27 to TRBJ2-2; D gene uncertain. Germline CDR1 MNHEY, CDR2 SMNVEV (reference sequence). The CDR3 contains 15 residues. V lost 2 bases to trimming and J lost 0 bases, with 7 bases between them. DNA of the CDR3: TGTGCCAGCAGTTTAAGAACGACGAACACCGGGGAGCTGTTTTTT. This sequence encodes CASSLRTTNTGELFF.

This chain links TRBV4-1 with TRBJ2-1; 9 bases match TRBD1. The CDR3 is 15 residues long. J lost 6 bases, V lost 4 bases, and 7 bases had no gene match. Per the germline V gene, CDR1 is MGHRA and CDR2 is YSYEKL. The CDR3 DNA follows: TGCGCCAGCAGCCGGGGACAGGGCCCTGCCAATGAGCAGTTCTTC. Amino acid sequence: CASSRGQGPANEQFF.

This clonotype was counted only a few times. This chain uses TRBV25-1 with TRBJ2-5, with D tentatively TRBD2 (6 bases). Germline CDR1 MGHDK, CDR2 SYGVNS. The CDR3 spans 13 residues. Trimming pared 6 bases from V and 5 bases from J, leaving 13 bases between. The CDR3 DNA follows: TGTGCCAGCAGGCGAGCGGCGGGGGAGACCCAGTACTTC. Amino acids: CASRRAAGETQYF.

The chain employs TRBV7-8 and TRBJ1-5; no clear D. The germline V gene has CDR1 SGHVS and CDR2 FQNEAQ. V shed 1 base and J shed 4 bases, with 11 bases lying between them. The CDR3 has 15 residues. In nucleotides, the CDR3 is TGTGCCAGCAGCTTAGTGTTAGACATTAATCAGCCCCAGCATTTT. As protein: CASSLVLDINQPQHF.